This T cell receptor beta chain was captured in a study of beta chain features in type 1 diabetes. The whole isolated RNA underwent reverse transcription, so sequencing captured expressed TCRB transcripts. Assay: immunoSEQ multiplex PCR; the TCRdb copy retains only in-frame clones and omits some. The repertoire consists of hundreds of thousands of clones, with about 32% occurring once and the leading ten covering about 0.065%. The ends were cut back, 2 bases at V and 1 base at J, with 8 bases in the middle. CDR1 is GTSNPN and CDR2 is SVGIG in the germline V gene (reference sequence). CDR3 size: 13 residues. This clone was detected only a few times.

What was sequenced was naive CD4+ T cells from blood. The sequence derives from a man younger than 35 in good health. V and J are TRBV30 and TRBJ1-1, with D hard to call. CDR3 region: CAWSKSRNTEAFF. The DNA of the CDR3 is TGTGCCTGGAGTAAGTCACGGAACACTGAAGCTTTCTTT.